This T cell receptor (beta chain) was documented in a study of shared clonotypes between healthy human individuals. CD8 cells regarded as naive lacked CD45RO, were positively chosen for CCR7, and omitted terminally differentiated effector memory CD45RA+ cells. The CDR3 loop spans 12 amino acids. V trimming: 10 bases; J trimming: 4 bases; junction bases outside the gene matches: 5. The V gene's germline CDR1 is MNHEY and CDR2 SMNVEV (reference sequence). The assay was carried out at the deep level. In the study's own analysis: Filtering differed because ImmunoSEQ produced junction-only sequences that carried no quality scores. Repertoires were generated with immunoSEQ multiplex PCR, while TCRdb's copy carries only in-frame clones and drops some. V, J and clone size were drawn from that table, and D and trimming were deduced from the DNA. Among hundreds of thousands of clones listed, 85% to 95% were seen once.

The sequence derives from a woman aged 30 to 39 in good health. Source material: naive CD8+ T cells sorted from blood. The chain uses TRBV27 and TRBJ2-7, with 9 bases fitting TRBD1. The CDR3: CATGTGFYEQYF. The CDR3 bases are TGTGCCACCGGGACAGGGTTTTACGAGCAGTACTTC.